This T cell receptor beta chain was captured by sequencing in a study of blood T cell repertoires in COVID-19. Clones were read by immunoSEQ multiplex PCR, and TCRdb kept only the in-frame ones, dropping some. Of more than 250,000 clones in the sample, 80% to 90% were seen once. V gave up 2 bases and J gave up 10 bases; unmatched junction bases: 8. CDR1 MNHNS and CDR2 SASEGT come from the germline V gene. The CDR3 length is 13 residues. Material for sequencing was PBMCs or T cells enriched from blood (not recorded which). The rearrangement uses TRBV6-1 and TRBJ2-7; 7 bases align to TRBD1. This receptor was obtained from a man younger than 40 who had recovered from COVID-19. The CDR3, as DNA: TGTGCCAGCAGTGAATCCCTACGGGACAGTCAGTACTTC. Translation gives CASSESLRDSQYF.